This is a list of T cell receptor beta chains from one sample in a study of blood T cell repertoires in COVID-19. Here immunoSEQ multiplex PCR was the method, and the copy in TCRdb shows in-frame clones only, minus some. Among over 200,000 clones listed, approximately 84% were seen once. Sequenced: peripheral blood. Receptors originate from a woman in her 50s with active or convalescent COVID-19. CDR3s include the opening cysteine and the closing phenylalanine or tryptophan. A D gene is named only where the DNA matches it firmly. Clone size is not always given. Where it is, it says once, few, many or a class for expanded clones.

TRBD1	TRBV5-1	TRBJ1-5	NA	CASSLATGGWQPQHF	TGCGCCAGCAGCTTGGCCACAGGGGGTTGGCAGCCCCAGCATTTT
NA	TRBV19	TRBJ1-2	NA	CASRTSAPPYYTF	TGTGCCAGTAGGACCAGCGCCCCACCTTACTACACCTTC
NA	TRBV27	TRBJ2-1	NA	CASSLFGDNEQFF	TGTGCCAGCAGTTTGTTCGGGGACAATGAGCAGTTCTTC
TRBD1	TRBV7-9	TRBJ2-7	NA	CASMPGQSSYEQYF	TGTGCCAGCATGCCGGGACAGAGCTCCTACGAGCAGTACTTC
TRBD2	TRBV9	TRBJ2-7	NA	CASSARGSRAYEQYF	TGTGCCAGCAGCGCTCGCGGGAGCCGTGCCTACGAGCAGTACTTC
TRBD1	TRBV29-1	TRBJ2-3	NA	CSVLTGETRADTQYF	TGCAGCGTGCTTACAGGGGAAACTCGGGCAGATACGCAGTATTTT
TRBD1	TRBV28	TRBJ1-6	NA	CASSSPGQGYNSPLHF	TGTGCCAGCAGTTCCCCGGGACAGGGATATAATTCACCCCTCCACTTT
TRBD2	TRBV11-3	TRBJ2-1	NA	CASSPGTSGGNEQFF	TGTGCCAGCAGCCCCGGGACTAGCGGGGGGAATGAGCAGTTCTTC
NA	TRBV15	TRBJ2-1	few	CATSSLARSYNEQFF	TGTGCCACCAGCAGCCTAGCAAGGTCCTACAATGAGCAGTTCTTC
TRBD2	TRBV7-2	TRBJ2-3	few	CASSTQRGYTDTQYF	TGTGCCAGCAGCACGCAGCGGGGCTACACAGATACGCAGTATTTT
NA	TRBV3-1/TRBV3-2	TRBJ2-7	NA	CASSQGGKSSEQYF	TGTGCCAGCAGCCAAGGCGGGAAGTCGTCCGAGCAGTACTTC
TRBD1	TRBV2	TRBJ1-2	NA	CASRSTAGTVNYGYTF	TGTGCCAGCAGGAGCACCGCCGGGACAGTTAACTATGGCTACACCTTC
NA	TRBV2	TRBJ2-2	many	CASSTPGVTGELFF	TGTGCCAGCAGCACGCCCGGGGTCACCGGGGAGCTGTTTTTT
NA	TRBV21-1	TRBJ1-5	NA	CASRGRGLSDQPQHF	TGTGCCAGCAGAGGCAGGGGGTTGTCCGATCAGCCCCAGCATTTT
TRBD1	TRBV30	TRBJ1-2	NA	CAWTGGDYYGYTF	TGTGCCTGGACAGGGGGCGATTACTATGGCTACACCTTC
NA	TRBV24-1	TRBJ1-2	NA	CATSDFGQGYGYTF	TGTGCCACCAGTGATTTCGGGCAGGGGTATGGCTACACCTTC
NA	TRBV2	TRBJ1-5	NA	CASSSTLPSNQPQHF	TGTGCCAGCAGTAGCACGCTACCTAGCAATCAGCCCCAGCATTTT